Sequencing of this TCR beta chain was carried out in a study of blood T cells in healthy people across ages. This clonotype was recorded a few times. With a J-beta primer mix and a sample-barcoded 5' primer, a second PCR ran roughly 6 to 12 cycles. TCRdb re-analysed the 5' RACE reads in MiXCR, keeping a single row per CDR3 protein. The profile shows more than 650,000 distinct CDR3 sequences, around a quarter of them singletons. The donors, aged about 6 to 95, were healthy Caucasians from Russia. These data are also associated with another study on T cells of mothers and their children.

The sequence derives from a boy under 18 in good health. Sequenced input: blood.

This CDR3 reads CASRWGRGTEAFF. The CDR3 DNA reads TGTGCCAGCCGATGGGGACGGGGCACTGAAGCTTTCTTT. The chain links TRBV27 to TRBJ1-1; D is possibly TRBD1 (5 bases). Trimming pared 8 bases from V and 4 bases from J, leaving 14 bases between. The CDR3 sequence is 13 residues long. CDR1 and CDR2 from the germline V gene are MNHEY and SMNVEV (reference sequence).